This passage covers 30 T cell receptor beta chains from one sample sequenced in a study of cytomegalovirus exposure and HLA in healthy donors. The protocol was immunoSEQ multiplex PCR, while the TCRdb copy is restricted to in-frame clones and leaves out a portion. The profile shows about 150,000 clones, approximately 86% of them singletons. What was sequenced was PBMCs. These receptors came from a man aged 18 to 30 in good health and CMV-seropositive.

This clone was seen just once. The chain uses TRBV2 and TRBJ2-7, with 11 bases matching TRBD2. CDR3 length: 14 amino acids. The ends lost 7 bases at V and 2 bases at J; junction bases unmatched: 4. Germline lookup yields CDR1 SNHLY and CDR2 FYNNEI. In nucleotides, the CDR3 is TGTGCCAGCAACCTGGGACTAGCGGCCTACGAGCAGTACTTC. Amino acids: CASNLGLAAYEQYF.

The chain carries TRBV6-1 and TRBJ1-6; 9 bases map to TRBD1. V trimming: 6 bases; J trimming: 6 bases; junction bases outside the gene matches: 6. This CDR3 has 15 residues. The V gene's germline CDR1 is MNHNS and CDR2 SASEGT. The CDR3, as DNA: TGTGCCAGCAGCTTACAGGGGGCAACTAATTCACCCCTCCACTTT. This translates into CASSLQGATNSPLHF.

J is TRBJ1-2 and V is TRBV2, with D possibly being TRBD1 (5 bases). The germline V gene has CDR1 SNHLY and CDR2 FYNNEI. CDR3 length: 14 residues. Deletions cut 9 bases from V and 8 bases from J, with 22 bases between. The CDR3 DNA follows: TGTGCCAGGGACCGGGACTCGAGGTCCGGCGGCTACACCTTC. This translates into CARDRDSRSGGYTF.

This clone was recorded a few times. V and J are TRBV10-1 and TRBJ2-3; weak D call: TRBD2 (6 bases). Looked up from germline, CDR1 is WNHNN and CDR2 is SYGVQD (reference sequence). This CDR3 has 11 amino acids. The CDR3 nucleotides read TGCCGTACGACGGGGGTGGATACGCAGTATTTT. This encodes CRTTGVDTQYF.

This clone showed up just a few times. The chain employs TRBV9 and TRBJ1-2, with D possibly matching TRBD1 (6 bases). Looked up from germline, CDR1 is SGDLS and CDR2 is YYNGEE. This CDR3 is 16 amino acids long. V was shortened by 3 bases and J by 5 bases, with 20 bases between the two germline ends. The CDR3 region is CASSGPTGSPFYGYTF. The CDR3 DNA is TGTGCCAGCAGCGGCCCCACAGGGTCTCCCTTTTATGGCTACACCTTC.

The rearrangement links TRBV9 to TRBJ2-2; perhaps TRBD2 as D (6 bases). V was cut by 0 bases and J by 1 base, with 10 bases left in between. Germline V gene sequence: CDR1 SGDLS, CDR2 YYNGEE. The CDR3 sequence is 16 residues long. The CDR3 bases are TGTGCCAGCAGCGTAGGGGTTAGCGGGAACACCGGGGAGCTGTTTTTT. Translated, it gives CASSVGVSGNTGELFF.

In this sample, this clone turned up a few times. The chain carries TRBV5-1 and TRBJ1-2; D unclear. This CDR3 contains 14 residues. V was pared by 2 bases and J by 4 bases, with 12 bases between. Germline CDR1 SGHRS, CDR2 YFSETQ. The CDR3 spells CASSFEGGVYGYTF. CDR3 coding DNA: TGCGCCAGCAGCTTTGAGGGCGGAGTCTATGGCTACACCTTC.

V usage is TRBV7-3 and J usage is TRBJ2-6; D might be TRBD1 (5 bases). V lost 5 bases and J 0 bases, leaving 17 bases between the germline ends. This CDR3 is built from 18 residues. Per the germline V gene, CDR1 is SGHTA and CDR2 is FQGTGA. The CDR3 DNA reads as TGTGCCAGCAGCCCCGCCAGGGCCGCTTTCTCTGGGGCCAACGTCCTGACTTTC. It yields the protein CASSPARAAFSGANVLTF.

This clone occurred a few times. The gene calls are TRBV7-3 and TRBJ1-5, with D perhaps matching TRBD1 (6 bases). V gave up 9 bases and J gave up 2 bases, with 14 bases separating them. This CDR3 is 14 amino acids long. Germline V gene sequence: CDR1 SGHTA, CDR2 FQGTGA. The CDR3 reads CARGRGGCNQPQHF. CDR3 sequence (DNA): TGTGCCAGGGGAAGAGGGGGTTGCAATCAGCCCCAGCATTTT.

The J gene is TRBJ2-7, the V gene TRBV7-2; TRBD2 agrees at 10 bases. V was clipped by 10 bases and J by 7 bases; unmatched bases: 13. This CDR3 has 14 residues. Per germline, CDR1 SGHTA and CDR2 FQGNSA. The CDR3 is CAINSGLAGDEQYF. In DNA, the CDR3 is TGTGCCATCAACTCTGGCCTAGCGGGAGATGAGCAGTACTTC.

The rearrangement joins TRBV4-3 to TRBJ2-6; the match to TRBD1 covers 7 bases. Germline values: CDR1 LGHNA, CDR2 YSLEER. This CDR3 has 19 amino acids. Trimming at V came to 0 bases and at J to 0 bases, leaving 8 bases not matched to a gene. Here the CDR3 DNA reads TGCGCCAGCAGCCAAGACCGACAGGGTTGGGACTCTGGGGCCAACGTCCTGACTTTC. Residues: CASSQDRQGWDSGANVLTF.

The chain links TRBV5-4 to TRBJ1-1; 8 bases match TRBD1. The CDR3 loop spans 12 amino acids. Per the germline V gene, CDR1 is SGHNT and CDR2 is YYREEE (reference sequence). The V segment lost 5 bases and the J segment 7 bases; nucleotides outside the gene matches: 4. For the CDR3, the DNA is TGTGCCAGCAGTTCGGACAGGGTTGAAGCTTTCTTT. Its protein product is CASSSDRVEAFF. The variable domain in full, with the rest retrieved from reference TRBV5-4 and TRBJ1-1, is ETGVTQSPTHLIKTRGQQVTLRCSSQSGHNTVSWYQQALGQGPQFIFQYYREEENGRGNFPPRFSGLQFPNYSSELNVNALELDDSALYLCASSSDRVEAFFGQGTRLTVV.

As DNA, the CDR3 is TGTGCCTGGAGGGCCCCCGGGACAGGGAAGAGCGAGCAGTACTTC. The encoded protein is CAWRAPGTGKSEQYF. V usage is TRBV30 and J usage is TRBJ2-7; TRBD1 matches 9 bases. The CDR3 length is 15 residues. Unmatched junction bases numbered 12, after V lost 3 bases and J lost 6 bases. Per the germline V gene, CDR1 is GTSNPN and CDR2 is SVGIG (reference sequence).

The chain employs TRBV6-5 and TRBJ1-4; TRBD1 agrees at 7 bases. The ends lost 5 bases at V and 8 bases at J; junction bases unmatched: 8. CDR1 and CDR2 from the germline V gene are MNHEY and SVGAGI. This CDR3 is built from 14 residues. CDR3 region: CASSKQGRNEKLFF. DNA for the CDR3: TGTGCCAGCAGTAAACAGGGGAGGAACGAAAAACTGTTTTTT.

DNA for the CDR3: TGTGCCAGCAGCGTAGCCCCGGGAACCTACAATGAGCAGTTCTTC. Translating it yields CASSVAPGTYNEQFF. This chain links TRBV9 with TRBJ2-1; possible D gene TRBD2, 5 bases. The CDR3 runs 15 residues. Germline CDR1 is SGDLS and CDR2 is YYNGEE. V was shortened by 0 bases and J by 2 bases, with 9 bases between the two germline ends.

The genes are TRBV4-1 and TRBJ1-5; D not resolved. Germline values: CDR1 MGHRA, CDR2 YSYEKL. V dropped 0 bases and J dropped 2 bases, with 5 bases sitting between them. The CDR3 consists of 14 residues. The CDR3 is CASSQDGRNQPQHF. The CDR3, as DNA: TGCGCCAGCAGCCAAGATGGGCGCAATCAGCCCCAGCATTTT.

Written as DNA, the CDR3 is TGTGCAAGTCGCTTAGTCGTTGGCGCCAGGGGCTCTGGAAACACCATATATTTT. The encoded protein is CASRLVVGARGSGNTIYF. The gene calls are TRBV12-2 and TRBJ1-3; the table's D call of TRBD1 was not tested on the DNA. TRBV12-2 is shown as a pseudogene. This CDR3 comprises 18 residues.

The chain couples TRBV14 to TRBJ1-3; D gene ambiguous. Per germline, CDR1 SGHDN and CDR2 FVKESK. The CDR3 has 11 residues. Trimming removed 4 bases at V and 7 bases at J, with 5 bases between. CDR3 loop: CASSPGNTIYF. The CDR3, as DNA: TGTGCCAGCAGCCCCGGGAACACCATATATTTT.

The chain has TRBV5-1 and TRBJ2-5; D gene uncertain. CDR3 length: 14 residues. V shed 0 bases and J shed 7 bases, with 13 bases lying between them. Germline V gene data show CDR1 as SGHRS and CDR2 as YFSETQ. The DNA of the CDR3 is TGCGCCAGCAGCTTGGAATCCCCCTCAGGGACCCAGTACTTC. Translated, it gives CASSLESPSGTQYF.

The chain joins TRBV15 to TRBJ2-7, with D perhaps TRBD2 (6 bases). Per germline, CDR1 LNHNV and CDR2 YYDKDF (reference sequence). Trimming stripped 0 bases from V and 0 bases from J, with 12 bases between. The CDR3 spans 16 residues. In DNA form, the CDR3 reads TGTGCCACCAGCAGAGATAGGGAGGTGAGCTCCTACGAGCAGTACTTC. It yields the protein CATSRDREVSSYEQYF. The complete variable domain, with remaining parts taken from reference TRBV15 and TRBJ2-7, reads DAMVIQNPRYQVTQFGKPVTLSCSQTLNHNVMYWYQQKSSQAPKLLFHYYDKDFNNEADTPDNFQSRRPNTSFCFLDIRSPGLGDTAMYLCATSRDREVSSYEQYFGPGTRLTVT.

The chain carries TRBV1 and TRBJ2-7; TRBD2 is taken as the D call from the table, unchecked against the DNA. TRBV1 is given as a pseudogene. CDR3 length equals 12 residues. The CDR3: CTSSHSSSEQYF. The CDR3 DNA reads TGCACCAGCAGCCATAGTAGTTCCGAGCAGTACTTC.

The J gene is TRBJ1-1, the V gene TRBV27, with TRBD1 as a possible D gene (5 bases). V was pared by 2 bases and J by 4 bases, with 23 bases between. The CDR3 runs to 18 residues. Per germline, CDR1 MNHEY and CDR2 SMNVEV (reference sequence). CDR3 protein: CASSLPAAERGRGTEAFF. The DNA for the CDR3 is TGTGCCAGCAGTTTACCTGCCGCAGAGCGGGGGAGAGGCACTGAAGCTTTCTTT.

The chain combines TRBV25-1 with TRBJ1-1; 8 nucleotides agree with TRBD1. This CDR3 comprises 16 residues. After removal of 4 bases from V and 1 base from J, the junction contained 8 bases not matched to a gene. Looked up from germline, CDR1 is MGHDK and CDR2 is SYGVNS. The CDR3 DNA reads as TGTGCCAGCAGTGTATTAACAGGGGGGACGAACACTGAAGCTTTCTTT. Translating it yields CASSVLTGGTNTEAFF.

The chain employs TRBV7-3 and TRBJ2-3, with 9 bases matching TRBD2. V lost 5 bases, J lost 10 bases, and 16 bases stayed unmatched. This CDR3 is built from 16 residues. From germline, CDR1 is SGHTA and CDR2 FQGTGA. CDR3 in DNA: TGTGCCAGCAGCCCTCCGGCGGGGGGGATCCTCAGGGCGCAGTATTTT. Translated, it gives CASSPPAGGILRAQYF.

The gene calls are TRBV5-6 and TRBJ2-2, with D hard to call. The length of the CDR3 is 16 residues. V shed 2 bases and J shed 3 bases, with 14 bases lying between them. Germline V gives CDR1 SGHDT, CDR2 YYEEEE. The DNA for the CDR3 is TGTGCCAGCAGCTTCCGATCCGGTCGTGACACCGGGGAGCTGTTTTTT. Protein sequence: CASSFRSGRDTGELFF.

J is TRBJ2-2 and V is TRBV2, with D hard to call. The CDR3 extends over 14 amino acids. V was cut by 2 bases and J by 3 bases, with 7 bases left in between. CDR1 is SNHLY and CDR2 is FYNNEI in the germline V gene. CDR3 in DNA: TGTGCCAGCAGTGAATTTGGCTACACCGGGGAGCTGTTTTTT. This translates into CASSEFGYTGELFF.

The rearrangement uses TRBV4-3 and TRBJ1-2; 8 nucleotides match TRBD1. V lost 2 bases to trimming and J lost 1 base; unmatched junction nucleotides: 6. The CDR3 sequence is 16 residues long. The germline CDR1 and CDR2 sequences are LGHNA and YSLEER. The CDR3 reads CASSQIKTGGNYGYTF. The CDR3 region has the DNA TGCGCCAGCAGCCAAATTAAAACAGGGGGTAACTATGGCTACACCTTC.

The chain has TRBV7-9 and TRBJ1-1; 7 bases line up with TRBD1. The CDR3 totals 14 residues. Trimming cost V 5 bases and J 5 bases; bases outside gene matches: 8. Germline V gene sequence: CDR1 SEHNR, CDR2 FQNEAQ (reference sequence). In DNA, the CDR3 is TGTGCCAGCAGCCGCGACAGGGTTGGGACTGAAGCTTTCTTT. Protein product: CASSRDRVGTEAFF.

The V and J genes are TRBV5-6 and TRBJ1-2; no clear D gene. The CDR3 length is 13 residues. Germline V lookup: CDR1 SGHDT, CDR2 YYEEEE. Deletions cut 0 bases from V and 3 bases from J, with 6 bases between. CDR3 sequence reads: CASSLVRDYGYTF. CDR3 bases: TGTGCCAGCAGCTTGGTACGCGACTATGGCTACACCTTC.

The J gene is TRBJ1-1, the V gene TRBV30; TRBD1 matches 9 bases. Germline V gives CDR1 GTSNPN, CDR2 SVGIG (reference sequence). V was clipped by 1 base and J by 3 bases; unmatched bases: 9. CDR3 length: 16 residues. CDR3 region: CAWSERDRDEDTEAFF. As DNA, the CDR3 is TGTGCCTGGAGTGAAAGGGACAGGGACGAGGACACTGAAGCTTTCTTT.